This TCR beta chain was profiled in a study of T cells in Graves' hyperthyroidism and ophthalmopathy (dated by TCRdb to between 2019 and 2020). Study-level background: Peripheral blood samples were taken at initial diagnosis, before any treatment was given. TCR V-J signatures able to tell the groups apart were searched for in a discovery cohort of 95 to 100 patients, of whom roughly 42 had Graves' ophthalmopathy and roughly 59 had stable Graves' hyperthyroidism. Whether ophthalmopathy could be predicted prospectively was tested in an independent validation cohort made up of roughly 19 hyperthyroidism patients plus 17 patients who later progressed to ophthalmopathy. The 100 discovery patients were divided at random into training and test sets in a 7:3 ratio. In addition, the study compared T-cell repertoires in thyroid tissue and in blood from several Graves' hyperthyroidism patients. Once sampling was done, hyperthyroidism patients were given methimazole at a starting dose of 30 mg daily, whereas ophthalmopathy patients were given high-dose intravenous methylprednisolone. TCR Vbeta CDR3 sequencing of 120 to 150 peripheral blood samples (under 45 ophthalmopathy, under 80 hyperthyroidism and approximately 17 progressor patients) is reported in the paper.

Comments on this clonotype: Its antigen is currently not known. No much larger clone exists at a distance of one base, and base qualities are not known.

Amplification of TCR beta CDR3 regions was carried out from RNA transcripts. A first-round RT-PCR of the TCR CDR3 used the HTBI primer set with the Qiagen OneStep RT-PCR kit. A second multiplex PCR round built the libraries, followed by size selection and purification. Sequencing of the libraries was done on an Illumina HiSeq2000 using paired-end 100 bp reads. The published analysis was carried out like this. Raw data were processed with SOAPnuke, discarding reads with adapters, uncalled bases, mean Phred below 15, or no exact constant-primer or identifier match. COPE v1.2.5 was used to merge high-quality paired reads, and clonotypes were defined as unique nucleotide sequences. MiTCR v1.1 was used to align the clonotypes against IMGT TRBV, TRBD and TRBJ reference segments. The analysis was restricted to V-J combinations with a frequency above 0.0001, which together covered around 99% of the repertoires. A TCS score was defined as the ratio between F50 (clonal expansion) and ExV (chaos), using BLOSUM62-based TCRdist between CDR3 peptides within each V-J. Welch's t-statistics and random forest reduced approximately 520 V-J features to 13, which were used in a naive Bayes classifier (R e1071). TCRdb handled the public reads itself, with Q25 trimming in fastp and clone calling in MiXCR, and kept productive beta chains. CDR3 protein duplicates are merged, each entry listing the most common genes and DNA. TCRdb assigned the V and J calls; the authors' analysis was not used. In this sample the table shows 660,000 or so distinct CDR3 sequences, 20% of which occur a single time. The ten largest clones capture 30% to 40% of the sample.

The germline ends are 16 bases apart after V is trimmed by 8 bases and J by 5 bases. The CDR3 sequence holds 15 residues, the cysteine and phenylalanine included. The kept DNA is CDR3 alone, 45 bases in frame from the first base. Based on the germline V gene, the CDR1 and CDR2 sequences are MNHNS and SASEGT. The study at large found these results: Sample size was not statistically predetermined, and investigators were not blinded to group allocation. During validation, the model predicted progression to ophthalmopathy a median of approximately six months ahead of onset, with approximately 71% sensitivity and 72.22% specificity. Blood samples also contained most of the expanded thyroid clonotypes (frequency above 0.001), which suggests that blood repertoires may reflect thyroid immune responses. A 13 V-J signature model separated ophthalmopathy from stable hyperthyroidism, with approximately 86% sensitivity and approximately 81% specificity in cross-validation and 80%/75% in testing.

Ophthalmopathy patients had moderately to severely active disease, Clinical Activity Score of at least 3, NOSPECS grade of at least 4, and duration under 3 months. Any patient with an uncontrolled infection, another autoimmune disease, pregnancy or lactation was excluded. Clinical symptoms, serum thyroxine and TRAb, thyroid ultrasound, and orbital computed tomography formed the basis for the diagnoses. PBMCs were separated from about 10 ml of fresh peripheral blood using Ficoll-Paque density gradient centrifugation. Trizol reagent was used to extract total RNA, and RNA quality was then checked on an Agilent 2100 Bioanalyzer.

The receptor was isolated from a man aged 30 to 45 with Graves' ophthalmopathy. Sequenced sample: blood. The chain employs TRBV6-1 and TRBJ1-6, with the D gene not clear enough to name. The DNA is TGTGCCAGCCTGCATCGGAACAGCGATAATTCACCCCTCCACTTT. Protein translation: CASLHRNSDNSPLHF.